The rows below give T cell receptor beta chains drawn from one sample of a study of Graves' ophthalmopathy and Graves' hyperthyroidism. TCRdb reprocessed the multiplex PCR reads with MiXCR, giving one entry per CDR3 protein. This table holds about 500,000 distinct CDR3 sequences, under 45% found once. Sequencing used peripheral blood or thyroid tissue (not recorded which). Source of these receptors: an adult man with Graves' hyperthyroidism. Both conserved end residues are part of each CDR3. D genes are given only for firm matches. Clone sizes are given selectively: once, few, many, or a class where the clone is expanded.

d_call: TRBD1; clone_size: many; j_call: TRBJ1-5; v_call: TRBV12-3/TRBV12-4; cdr3_nt: TGTGCCAGCAGCCGGACAGGGGGCGGTCAGCCCCAGCATTTT; cdr3_aa: CASSRTGGGQPQHF
d_call: NA; clone_size: many; j_call: TRBJ2-2; v_call: TRBV4-1; cdr3_nt: TGCGCCAGCAGCCAAGCCCTAACCACCGGGGAGCTGTTTTTT; cdr3_aa: CASSQALTTGELFF
d_call: TRBD1; clone_size: NA; j_call: TRBJ2-6; v_call: TRBV19; cdr3_nt: TGTGCCAGTAGTAAGATTCCAGGGGGTCTCGCCGGGGCCAACGTCCTGACTTTC; cdr3_aa: CASSKIPGGLAGANVLTF
d_call: TRBD1; clone_size: NA; j_call: TRBJ1-1; v_call: TRBV10-2; cdr3_nt: TGTGCCAGCAGTTACTCAGCCACGACAGGGCAAGAAGCTTTCTTT; cdr3_aa: CASSYSATTGQEAFF
d_call: NA; clone_size: many; j_call: TRBJ1-2; v_call: TRBV20-1; cdr3_nt: TGCAGTGCACCCGACAGCGGCTATGGCTACACCTTC; cdr3_aa: CSAPDSGYGYTF
d_call: NA; clone_size: many; j_call: TRBJ2-7; v_call: TRBV24-1; cdr3_nt: TGTGCCACCAGTGACGGTTACGAGCAGTACTTC; cdr3_aa: CATSDGYEQYF
d_call: TRBD2; clone_size: few; j_call: TRBJ2-5; v_call: TRBV12-3/TRBV12-4; cdr3_nt: TGTGCCAGCAGTTTATTCCTAGCGGGAATCCAAGAGACCCAGTACTTC; cdr3_aa: CASSLFLAGIQETQYF
d_call: NA; clone_size: many; j_call: TRBJ2-7; v_call: TRBV7-6; cdr3_nt: TGTGCCAGCAGCTTAGCGGGGTCGCCGTCCTACGAGCAGTACTTC; cdr3_aa: CASSLAGSPSYEQYF
d_call: TRBD1; clone_size: few; j_call: TRBJ1-5; v_call: TRBV30; cdr3_nt: TGTGCCTGGAGGGGAACAGGGGCGGGTCAGCCCCAGCATTTT; cdr3_aa: CAWRGTGAGQPQHF
d_call: NA; clone_size: few; j_call: TRBJ1-4; v_call: TRBV9; cdr3_nt: TGTGCCAGCAACTCGGGGGTTAATGAAAAACTGTTTTTT; cdr3_aa: CASNSGVNEKLFF
d_call: NA; clone_size: many; j_call: TRBJ2-5; v_call: TRBV20-1; cdr3_nt: TGCAGTGCCACCTGGGGGGCGGCTCAGAAGACCCAGTACTTC; cdr3_aa: CSATWGAAQKTQYF
d_call: TRBD1; clone_size: NA; j_call: TRBJ1-5; v_call: TRBV20-1; cdr3_nt: TGCAGTGCGTGGACAGGGGTAGGTCAGCCCCAGCATTTT; cdr3_aa: CSAWTGVGQPQHF
d_call: NA; clone_size: few; j_call: TRBJ2-1; v_call: TRBV20-1; cdr3_nt: TGCAGTGCTGCCATAGGGGGTGAGCAGTTCTTC; cdr3_aa: CSAAIGGEQFF
d_call: TRBD1; clone_size: few; j_call: TRBJ1-2; v_call: TRBV12-5; cdr3_nt: TGTGCTAGTGCCCCGGTAGAGGAGGGGGCGGATGGCTACACCTTC; cdr3_aa: CASAPVEEGADGYTF
d_call: NA; clone_size: NA; j_call: TRBJ1-2; v_call: TRBV20-1; cdr3_nt: TGCAGTGCTAGAGCCGGGAAGATGGATGGCTACACCTTC; cdr3_aa: CSARAGKMDGYTF
d_call: NA; clone_size: NA; j_call: TRBJ2-5; v_call: TRBV20-1; cdr3_nt: TGCAGTGCTAGAGATACGGGACGGGAGACCCCGTACTTC; cdr3_aa: CSARDTGRETPYF
d_call: TRBD1; clone_size: NA; j_call: TRBJ1-3; v_call: TRBV12-3/TRBV12-4; cdr3_nt: TGTGCCAGCCGTCGACAGGGAAACTCTGGAAACACCATATATTTT; cdr3_aa: CASRRQGNSGNTIYF
d_call: TRBD1; clone_size: many; j_call: TRBJ2-7; v_call: TRBV29-1; cdr3_nt: TGCAGCGTCCAAACCACAGGGGGCTTTTACGAGCAGTACTTC; cdr3_aa: CSVQTTGGFYEQYF
d_call: TRBD1; clone_size: many; j_call: TRBJ1-4; v_call: TRBV7-8; cdr3_nt: TGTGCCAGCAGCATAGGTCCCGCCAGGGGGAATGAAAAACTGTTTTTT; cdr3_aa: CASSIGPARGNEKLFF
d_call: TRBD1; clone_size: few; j_call: TRBJ1-1; v_call: TRBV6-1; cdr3_nt: TGTGCCAGCAGTGAAGGGGCAGGGGGAACTGAAGCTTTCTTT; cdr3_aa: CASSEGAGGTEAFF
d_call: TRBD1; clone_size: NA; j_call: TRBJ1-1; v_call: TRBV2; cdr3_nt: TGTGCCAGCAGTGAGGACAGGGGCGAGATCACTGAAGCTTTCTTT; cdr3_aa: CASSEDRGEITEAFF
d_call: NA; clone_size: many; j_call: TRBJ1-4; v_call: TRBV20-1; cdr3_nt: TGCAGTGCTAGAGATCCTAGGAGGTCCTATTTT; cdr3_aa: CSARDPRRSYF
d_call: NA; clone_size: NA; j_call: TRBJ2-2; v_call: TRBV12-3/TRBV12-4; cdr3_nt: TGTGCCAGCAGTTTTTTATCAGACCGCCCCGGGGAGCTGTTTTTT; cdr3_aa: CASSFLSDRPGELFF
d_call: NA; clone_size: many; j_call: TRBJ1-5; v_call: TRBV6-1; cdr3_nt: TGTGCCAGCATCGAAGGCAACCATCAGCCCCAGCATTTT; cdr3_aa: CASIEGNHQPQHF
d_call: TRBD2; clone_size: NA; j_call: TRBJ2-7; v_call: TRBV2; cdr3_nt: TGTGCCAGCAGTTCGCTTACTAGCGGGGGGGCATATGAGCAGTACTTC; cdr3_aa: CASSSLTSGGAYEQYF
d_call: NA; clone_size: many; j_call: TRBJ2-7; v_call: TRBV6-5; cdr3_nt: TGTGCCAGCAGTTGGGGTTCGGAGCAGTACTTC; cdr3_aa: CASSWGSEQYF
d_call: TRBD1; clone_size: many; j_call: TRBJ1-4; v_call: TRBV29-1; cdr3_nt: TGCAGCGTTTCCGGGACAGGGAAGGGGGCAACTAATGAAAAACTGTTTTTT; cdr3_aa: CSVSGTGKGATNEKLFF
d_call: TRBD2; clone_size: NA; j_call: TRBJ2-2; v_call: TRBV5-1; cdr3_nt: TGCGCCAGCAGCTTGGAGGGCGGGAGAACCACCGGGGAGCTGTTTTTT; cdr3_aa: CASSLEGGRTTGELFF
d_call: NA; clone_size: few; j_call: TRBJ2-7; v_call: TRBV28; cdr3_nt: TGTGCCAGCAGCCCAATTGGGACCTACGAGCAGTACTTC; cdr3_aa: CASSPIGTYEQYF
d_call: NA; clone_size: many; j_call: TRBJ1-1; v_call: TRBV5-1; cdr3_nt: TGCGCCAGCAGCTTGGCCGGTAGGGGGGACACTGAAGCTTTCTTT; cdr3_aa: CASSLAGRGDTEAFF
d_call: NA; clone_size: NA; j_call: TRBJ2-7; v_call: TRBV7-3; cdr3_nt: TGTGCCAGCAGCTTAAATGGGAGATCCTACGAGCAGTACTTC; cdr3_aa: CASSLNGRSYEQYF
d_call: TRBD1; clone_size: many; j_call: TRBJ1-3; v_call: TRBV2; cdr3_nt: TGTGCCAGCAGTTGGGACAGGCACTCTGGAAACACCATATATTTT; cdr3_aa: CASSWDRHSGNTIYF
d_call: NA; clone_size: many; j_call: TRBJ1-2; v_call: TRBV9; cdr3_nt: TGTGCCCAAGAGGGTAAGGACAGACGTTTGATCTATGGCTACACCTTC; cdr3_aa: CAQEGKDRRLIYGYTF
d_call: NA; clone_size: NA; j_call: TRBJ1-5; v_call: TRBV6-5; cdr3_nt: TGTGCCAGCAGTTACTCGGCCCAGGGATGGCAGCCCCAGCATTTT; cdr3_aa: CASSYSAQGWQPQHF
d_call: NA; clone_size: NA; j_call: TRBJ1-5; v_call: TRBV5-1; cdr3_nt: TGCGCCAGCAGCTTGGAGGGCGTCGAGCCCCAGCATTTT; cdr3_aa: CASSLEGVEPQHF
d_call: NA; clone_size: many; j_call: TRBJ1-1; v_call: TRBV14; cdr3_nt: TGTGCCAGCAGCCAAGAGGGCACAGGCAACACTGAAGCTTTCTTT; cdr3_aa: CASSQEGTGNTEAFF
d_call: TRBD1; clone_size: NA; j_call: TRBJ2-5; v_call: TRBV29-1; cdr3_nt: TGCAGCGTTAGAAAGACAGGGGCCGGGGAGACCCAGTACTTC; cdr3_aa: CSVRKTGAGETQYF
d_call: NA; clone_size: many; j_call: TRBJ1-2; v_call: TRBV6-5; cdr3_nt: TGTGCCAGCAGTTCGAGGGGCGGCTATGGCTACACCTTC; cdr3_aa: CASSSRGGYGYTF
d_call: NA; clone_size: few; j_call: TRBJ1-2; v_call: TRBV6-1; cdr3_nt: TGTGCCAGCATCCCGGCAGGGGACAACTATGGCTACACCTTC; cdr3_aa: CASIPAGDNYGYTF
d_call: NA; clone_size: many; j_call: TRBJ1-5; v_call: TRBV19; cdr3_nt: TGTGCCAGTAGTATGCGGACAGACAATCAGCCCCAGCATTTT; cdr3_aa: CASSMRTDNQPQHF
d_call: TRBD1; clone_size: few; j_call: TRBJ1-4; v_call: TRBV16; cdr3_nt: TGTGCCAGCAGCCCCGTGGACAGGGGAGCAACTAATGAAAAACTGTTTTTT; cdr3_aa: CASSPVDRGATNEKLFF
d_call: NA; clone_size: many; j_call: TRBJ2-7; v_call: TRBV5-4; cdr3_nt: TGTGCCAGCAGCTTAAGGGGCAGCTACGAGCAGTACTTC; cdr3_aa: CASSLRGSYEQYF
d_call: NA; clone_size: many; j_call: TRBJ1-6; v_call: TRBV10-2; cdr3_nt: TGCGCCAGCAGTGAAGGGGGTTCGAATTCACCCCTCCACTTT; cdr3_aa: CASSEGGSNSPLHF
d_call: NA; clone_size: NA; j_call: TRBJ2-5; v_call: TRBV28; cdr3_nt: TGTGCCAGCAGTTTACAGGGACCGACTTGGGGCCAAGAGACCCAGTACTTC; cdr3_aa: CASSLQGPTWGQETQYF
d_call: TRBD1; clone_size: NA; j_call: TRBJ1-3; v_call: TRBV20-1; cdr3_nt: TGCAGTGCTAGAGATCCAGGGGGCGACGGAAACACCATATATTTT; cdr3_aa: CSARDPGGDGNTIYF
d_call: NA; clone_size: NA; j_call: TRBJ2-5; v_call: TRBV7-7; cdr3_nt: TGTGCTAGTCCAAGGTTTAGCGAGACCCAGTACTTC; cdr3_aa: CASPRFSETQYF
d_call: NA; clone_size: NA; j_call: TRBJ1-5; v_call: TRBV19; cdr3_nt: TGTGCCAGTATTGAAAGGGGGGAAAGCAATCAGCCCCAGCATTTT; cdr3_aa: CASIERGESNQPQHF
d_call: TRBD1; clone_size: many; j_call: TRBJ1-6; v_call: TRBV10-2; cdr3_nt: TGCGCCAGCACTGAGGGGGCGCCGTATAATTCACCCCTCCACTTT; cdr3_aa: CASTEGAPYNSPLHF
d_call: TRBD2; clone_size: NA; j_call: TRBJ2-1; v_call: TRBV20-1; cdr3_nt: TGCAGTGCGGGACTAGCGGGAGTCACCAATGAGCAGTTCTTC; cdr3_aa: CSAGLAGVTNEQFF
d_call: TRBD1; clone_size: many; j_call: TRBJ2-2; v_call: TRBV20-1; cdr3_nt: TGCAGTGCTAGACTGGGACAGGTGTACACCGGGGAGCTGTTTTTT; cdr3_aa: CSARLGQVYTGELFF
d_call: TRBD1; clone_size: NA; j_call: TRBJ2-7; v_call: TRBV7-9; cdr3_nt: TGTGCCAGCAGCGCTTCCGGGACAGGATACACCGGGGACTACGAGCAGTACTTC; cdr3_aa: CASSASGTGYTGDYEQYF
d_call: NA; clone_size: NA; j_call: TRBJ1-2; v_call: TRBV24-1; cdr3_nt: TGTGCCACCAGTGATTCCGGACAGTACTATGGCTACACCTTC; cdr3_aa: CATSDSGQYYGYTF
d_call: NA; clone_size: many; j_call: TRBJ2-5; v_call: TRBV15; cdr3_nt: TGTGCCACCAGCAGAGTCGGGCGGGAACAAGAGACCCAGTACTTC; cdr3_aa: CATSRVGREQETQYF
d_call: NA; clone_size: many; j_call: TRBJ2-5; v_call: TRBV5-8; cdr3_nt: TGTGCCAGCAGCTTGGTAGTGGAAAAAGAGACCCAGTACTTC; cdr3_aa: CASSLVVEKETQYF